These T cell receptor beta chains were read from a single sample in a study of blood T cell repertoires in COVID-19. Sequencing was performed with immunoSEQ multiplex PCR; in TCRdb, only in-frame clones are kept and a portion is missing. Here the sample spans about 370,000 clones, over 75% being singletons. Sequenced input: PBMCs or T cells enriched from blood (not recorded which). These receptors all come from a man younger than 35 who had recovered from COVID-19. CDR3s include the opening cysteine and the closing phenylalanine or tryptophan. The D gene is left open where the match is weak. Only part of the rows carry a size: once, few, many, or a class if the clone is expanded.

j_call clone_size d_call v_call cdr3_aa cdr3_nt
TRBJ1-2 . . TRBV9 CASSPTQRGGGYTF TGTGCCAGCAGCCCAACCCAACGGGGAGGTGGCTACACCTTC
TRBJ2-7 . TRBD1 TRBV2 CASRLNGGPPSGTGLYEQYF TGTGCCAGCAGGTTAAATGGAGGGCCCCCGTCCGGGACAGGCCTCTACGAGCAGTACTTC
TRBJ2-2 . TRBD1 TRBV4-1 CASSPQGAITKTSGELFF TGCGCCAGCAGCCCGCAGGGGGCGATTACTAAGACCTCCGGGGAGCTGTTTTTT
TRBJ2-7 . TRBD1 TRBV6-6 CASSYSRDRGLGEQYF TGTGCCAGCAGTTACTCGAGGGACAGGGGGCTGGGTGAGCAGTACTTC
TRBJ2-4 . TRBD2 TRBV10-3 CAISDLGGTNIQYF TGTGCCATCAGTGATTTGGGGGGGACAAACATTCAGTACTTC
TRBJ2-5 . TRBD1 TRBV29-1 CSVTGGSAQETQYF TGCAGCGTAACAGGGGGAAGTGCCCAAGAGACCCAGTACTTC
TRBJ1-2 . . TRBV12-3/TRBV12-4 CASSLIGNYGYTF TGTGCCAGCAGTTTAATCGGTAACTATGGCTACACCTTC
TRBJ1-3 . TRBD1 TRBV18 CASSLSQGISGNTIYF TGTGCCAGCTCACTATCACAGGGGATATCTGGAAACACCATATATTTT
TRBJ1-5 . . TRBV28 CASRQGLNQPQHF TGTGCCAGCAGGCAGGGATTGAACCAGCCCCAGCATTTT
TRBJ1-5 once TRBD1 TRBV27 CASSTRTGGIGQPQHF TGTGCCAGCAGTACCAGGACAGGGGGCATTGGTCAGCCCCAGCATTTT
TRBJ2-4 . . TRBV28 CASTLTLQGGMGSIQYF TGTGCCAGCACCCTCACACTACAGGGTGGGATGGGATCCATTCAGTACTTC
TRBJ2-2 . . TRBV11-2 CASSSLLGPAEGRELFF TGTGCCAGCAGCTCGCTTCTGGGGCCCGCTGAAGGAAGAGAGCTGTTTTTT
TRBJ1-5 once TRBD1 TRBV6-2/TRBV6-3 CASSGDRSNQPQHF TGTGCCAGCAGTGGGGACAGAAGCAATCAGCCCCAGCATTTT
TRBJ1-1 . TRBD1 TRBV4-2 CASSQVDRDNTEAFF TGTGCCAGCAGCCAAGTAGACAGGGACAACACTGAAGCTTTCTTT
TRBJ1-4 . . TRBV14 CASSQVTPWGGANEKLFF TGTGCCAGCAGCCAAGTCACCCCGTGGGGGGGAGCTAATGAAAAACTGTTTTTT
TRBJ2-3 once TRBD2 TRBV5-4 CASSTGLSGRAWSTDTQYF TGTGCCAGCAGCACAGGTCTTAGCGGGAGGGCCTGGAGCACAGATACGCAGTATTTT
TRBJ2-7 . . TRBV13 CASSLIGDRIGYEQYF TGTGCCAGCAGCTTAATAGGAGACAGGATAGGCTACGAGCAGTACTTC
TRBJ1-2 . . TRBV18 CASSPWALPDYGYTF TGTGCCAGCTCACCGTGGGCCCTACCGGACTATGGCTACACCTTC
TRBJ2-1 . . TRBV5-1 CASSLVVGRRYNEQFF TGCGCCAGCAGCTTGGTGGTCGGTAGGAGATACAATGAGCAGTTCTTC
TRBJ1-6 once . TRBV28 CASSLFRAGAGSPLHF TGTGCCAGCAGTTTATTTAGGGCAGGGGCGGGTTCACCCCTCCACTTT
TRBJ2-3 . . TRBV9 CASSVPSGSGYADTQYF TGTGCCAGCAGCGTACCCAGTGGGAGCGGGTACGCAGATACGCAGTATTTT
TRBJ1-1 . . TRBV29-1 CSAGTPNTEAFF TGCAGCGCTGGGACTCCGAACACTGAAGCTTTCTTT